The TCR beta chain described here comes from a study of beta chain features in type 1 diabetes. General observations from the study: Shorter TCRB CDR3s, moderately but significantly so, marked every one of the four CD4+ subsets in Type 1 diabetes patients.

Isolated RNA was reverse transcribed in full, so expressed TCRB transcripts were sequenced. Using immunoSEQ multiplex PCR, the repertoire was profiled, and TCRdb retains in-frame clones only, with some absent. Among a few hundred thousand clones, roughly 14% were seen once, and the ten largest hold roughly 0.033%. The germline V gene has CDR1 SNHLY and CDR2 FYNNEI. The CDR3 loop spans 16 amino acids. Unmatched junction bases numbered 8, after V lost 4 bases and J lost 1 base. This clone has a handful of counts. What it binds is not known. This receptor was taken from a young man in good health. The gene calls are TRBV2 and TRBJ2-3, with TRBD2 identical over 7 bases. The sample taken for sequencing was naive CD4+ T cells from blood. CDR3 sequence: CASSGGAGVRTDTQYF. CDR3 in DNA: TGTGCCAGCAGTGGAGGTGCGGGGGTCCGCACAGATACGCAGTATTTT.